This TCR beta chain appears in the sequencing data of a study of blood T cell repertoires in COVID-19. At the level of the study: The analysed material was cDNA or gDNA that came from T cells, B-cell-depleted T cells, or PBMCs.

V gave up 5 bases and J gave up 1 base, with 16 bases separating them. Germline V CDR1 and CDR2: SGHTA, FQGNSA. The CDR3 runs to 16 residues. Per the original methods: Estimates of nucleated cell counts were drawn from the amplification of reference gene primers. The assay was immunoSEQ multiplex PCR, and TCRdb's table has in-frame clones only and misses some. V and J calls and clone size follow that table, whereas D and trimming were derived from the DNA. The top ten hold roughly 1.5% of the sample, which has 150,000 or so clones, around three quarters seen once. The source of this sequence is a man older than 75 with acute or convalescent COVID-19. V is TRBV7-2 and J is TRBJ2-3, with a tentative D call TRBD2 (5 bases). Sequencing was performed on peripheral blood. For the CDR3, the DNA is TGTGCCAGCAGCCGCGGGCAGAACCGGGGCACAGATACGCAGTATTTT. Residues: CASSRGQNRGTDTQYF.